Listed below are T cell receptor beta chains from one sample, sequenced in a study of blood T cells in healthy people across ages. Each CDR3 protein is one row after TCRdb ran MiXCR on the 5' RACE reads. The table lists roughly 800,000 distinct CDR3 sequences, roughly 50% of them singletons. The sequenced material came from blood. All receptors derive from a man aged 30 to 45 in good health. CDR3s include the opening cysteine and the closing phenylalanine or tryptophan. The D gene is left open where the match is weak. Expanded clones get a size class; other rows say once, few or many, or leave the size out.

V gene: TRBV29-1
J gene: TRBJ2-7
clone size: -
D gene: TRBD2
CDR3 protein: CSVAASGDSYNEQYF
CDR3 DNA: TGCAGCGTTGCGGCTAGCGGTGACTCCTACAATGAGCAGTACTTC

V gene: TRBV6-1
J gene: TRBJ2-7
clone size: -
D gene: TRBD1
CDR3 protein: CASSEYGTGEHHEQYF
CDR3 DNA: TGTGCCAGCAGTGAATACGGGACAGGGGAGCATCACGAGCAGTACTTC

V gene: TRBV15
J gene: TRBJ2-7
clone size: -
D gene: TRBD1
CDR3 protein: CATTIGTGSYNEQYF
CDR3 DNA: TGTGCCACCACCATCGGGACAGGGTCCTACAATGAGCAGTACTTC

V gene: TRBV2
J gene: TRBJ2-5
clone size: -
D gene: TRBD1
CDR3 protein: CASSDRGPQETQYF
CDR3 DNA: TGTGCCAGCAGTGACAGGGGGCCTCAAGAGACCCAGTACTTC

V gene: TRBV20-1
J gene: TRBJ2-6
clone size: few
D gene: -
CDR3 protein: CSARDMDSPAGANVLTF
CDR3 DNA: TGCAGTGCTAGAGATATGGACAGCCCCGCTGGGGCCAACGTCCTGACTTTC

V gene: TRBV4-3
J gene: TRBJ1-2
clone size: few
D gene: -
CDR3 protein: CASSQDQGMIRGYTF
CDR3 DNA: TGCGCCAGCAGCCAAGATCAGGGGATGATTAGGGGCTACACCTTC

V gene: TRBV3-1
J gene: TRBJ2-5
clone size: few
D gene: -
CDR3 protein: CASSQAPTRNQETQYF
CDR3 DNA: TGTGCCAGCAGCCAAGCCCCAACACGGAATCAAGAGACCCAGTACTTC

V gene: TRBV28
J gene: TRBJ1-1
clone size: once
D gene: -
CDR3 protein: CASSLMTEAFF
CDR3 DNA: TGTGCCAGCAGTTTGATGACTGAAGCTTTCTTT

V gene: TRBV28
J gene: TRBJ2-5
clone size: -
D gene: -
CDR3 protein: CATTLRPQRLETQYF
CDR3 DNA: TGTGCCACCACCTTGCGGCCTCAGAGATTAGAGACCCAGTACTTC

V gene: TRBV29-1
J gene: TRBJ2-6
clone size: once
D gene: -
CDR3 protein: CSVEEWAPLSGANVPTF
CDR3 DNA: TGCAGCGTTGAAGAGTGGGCCCCCCTCTCTGGGGCCAACGTCCCGACTTTC

V gene: TRBV29-1
J gene: TRBJ1-1
clone size: -
D gene: TRBD1
CDR3 protein: CSVEDYRGEAFF
CDR3 DNA: TGCAGCGTTGAAGATTACAGGGGTGAAGCTTTCTTT

V gene: TRBV10-3
J gene: TRBJ2-3
clone size: -
D gene: TRBD1
CDR3 protein: CAISQGEDTQYF
CDR3 DNA: TGTGCCATCAGTCAGGGGGAGGATACGCAGTATTTT

V gene: TRBV18
J gene: TRBJ1-1
clone size: -
D gene: TRBD1
CDR3 protein: CASSRNSNEGARTEAFF
CDR3 DNA: TGTGCCAGCTCACGAAACTCGAACGAGGGGGCGCGCACTGAAGCTTTCTTT

V gene: TRBV7-2
J gene: TRBJ2-1
clone size: few
D gene: TRBD2
CDR3 protein: CASSLLSGSRNEQFF
CDR3 DNA: TGTGCCAGCAGCTTACTTAGCGGGAGTCGTAATGAGCAGTTCTTC

V gene: TRBV6-2/TRBV6-3
J gene: TRBJ2-1
clone size: -
D gene: TRBD1
CDR3 protein: CASSQRTGANEQFF
CDR3 DNA: TGTGCCAGCAGTCAAAGGACAGGGGCAAATGAGCAGTTCTTC

V gene: TRBV11-1
J gene: TRBJ2-3
clone size: -
D gene: -
CDR3 protein: CASSLQTGRGDTQYF
CDR3 DNA: TGTGCCAGCAGCTTACAGACAGGCCGCGGAGATACGCAGTATTTT

V gene: TRBV28
J gene: TRBJ2-4
clone size: -
D gene: -
CDR3 protein: CASSFGSRLAKNIQYF
CDR3 DNA: TGTGCCAGCAGTTTCGGCTCTAGGCTAGCCAAAAACATTCAGTACTTC

V gene: TRBV20-1
J gene: TRBJ2-1
clone size: many
D gene: -
CDR3 protein: CSASAPSSYNEQFF
CDR3 DNA: TGCAGTGCTAGTGCGCCGAGCTCCTACAATGAGCAGTTCTTC

V gene: TRBV5-1
J gene: TRBJ1-1
clone size: -
D gene: TRBD1
CDR3 protein: CASSPTGGLTEAFF
CDR3 DNA: TGCGCCAGCAGTCCGACAGGGGGCCTCACTGAAGCTTTCTTT

V gene: TRBV5-6
J gene: TRBJ2-7
clone size: -
D gene: -
CDR3 protein: CASSSAGTFYEQYF
CDR3 DNA: TGTGCCAGCAGCTCGGCCGGGACCTTCTACGAGCAGTACTTC

V gene: TRBV7-2
J gene: TRBJ2-3
clone size: few
D gene: -
CDR3 protein: CASSLGRHTDTQYF
CDR3 DNA: TGTGCCAGCAGCTTAGGTCGGCACACAGATACGCAGTATTTT

V gene: TRBV7-2
J gene: TRBJ2-1
clone size: -
D gene: TRBD2
CDR3 protein: CASSLAKREVTEQFF
CDR3 DNA: TGTGCCAGCAGCTTAGCGAAGCGGGAGGTAACTGAGCAGTTCTTC

V gene: TRBV28
J gene: TRBJ1-1
clone size: -
D gene: -
CDR3 protein: CASSPPLQGVNTEAFF
CDR3 DNA: TGTGCCAGCAGTCCCCCGCTACAGGGAGTGAACACTGAAGCTTTCTTT

V gene: TRBV20-1
J gene: TRBJ2-5
clone size: few
D gene: -
CDR3 protein: CSASWDSPETQYF
CDR3 DNA: TGCAGTGCTAGTTGGGACTCCCCGGAGACCCAGTACTTC

V gene: TRBV20-1
J gene: TRBJ2-5
clone size: once
D gene: -
CDR3 protein: CSPRAWGGREVQYF
CDR3 DNA: TGCAGTCCACGAGCGTGGGGGGGCCGGGAGGTCCAGTACTTC

V gene: TRBV4-3
J gene: TRBJ2-7
clone size: -
D gene: -
CDR3 protein: CASSQDLGLYEQYF
CDR3 DNA: TGCGCCAGCAGCCAAGATTTAGGGCTCTACGAGCAGTACTTC

V gene: TRBV3-1
J gene: TRBJ2-1
clone size: once
D gene: -
CDR3 protein: CASRMTGARGEQFF
CDR3 DNA: TGTGCCAGCAGAATGACGGGGGCGAGGGGTGAGCAGTTCTTT

V gene: TRBV6-1
J gene: TRBJ2-1
clone size: few
D gene: TRBD2
CDR3 protein: CASSLLAANNEQFF
CDR3 DNA: TGTGCCAGCAGTTTACTAGCGGCCAACAATGAGCAGTTCTTC

V gene: TRBV12-3/TRBV12-4
J gene: TRBJ2-2
clone size: -
D gene: -
CDR3 protein: CASNSGDVSFTGELFF
CDR3 DNA: TGTGCCAGCAATTCGGGGGACGTCTCCTTCACCGGGGAGCTGTTTTTT

V gene: TRBV7-3
J gene: TRBJ2-3
clone size: -
D gene: -
CDR3 protein: CASSLQGGSTDTQYF
CDR3 DNA: TGTGCCAGCAGCTTACAGGGCGGTAGCACAGATACGCAGTATTTT

V gene: TRBV6-1
J gene: TRBJ2-7
clone size: few
D gene: -
CDR3 protein: CASSEAQGNSDEQYF
CDR3 DNA: TGTGCCAGCAGTGAAGCGCAAGGGAACAGCGACGAGCAGTACTTC

V gene: TRBV5-1
J gene: TRBJ1-2
clone size: -
D gene: -
CDR3 protein: CASSPILSGSNGYTF
CDR3 DNA: TGCGCCAGCAGCCCGATCCTTTCAGGGAGCAATGGCTACACCTTC

V gene: TRBV15
J gene: TRBJ2-5
clone size: few
D gene: TRBD2
CDR3 protein: CATSPNPRGEETQYF
CDR3 DNA: TGTGCCACCAGTCCCAACCCGCGGGGGGAAGAGACCCAGTACTTC

V gene: TRBV20-1
J gene: TRBJ2-1
clone size: many
D gene: TRBD1
CDR3 protein: CSAKTGTGFTYNEQFF
CDR3 DNA: TGCAGTGCTAAAACCGGGACAGGGTTTACTTACAATGAGCAGTTCTTC

V gene: TRBV15
J gene: TRBJ1-6
clone size: -
D gene: TRBD1
CDR3 protein: CATSSLPGTGLNSPLHF
CDR3 DNA: TGTGCCACCAGCAGCCTACCTGGGACAGGGTTAAATTCACCCCTCCACTTT

V gene: TRBV28
J gene: TRBJ1-2
clone size: -
D gene: TRBD1
CDR3 protein: CASIIGQGVNYGYTF
CDR3 DNA: TGTGCCAGCATCATCGGGCAGGGGGTTAACTATGGCTACACCTTC

V gene: TRBV7-2
J gene: TRBJ2-5
clone size: -
D gene: -
CDR3 protein: CASTPGAVYQETQYF
CDR3 DNA: TGTGCCAGCACTCCGGGAGCGGTTTACCAAGAGACCCAGTACTTC

V gene: TRBV13
J gene: TRBJ2-7
clone size: few
D gene: TRBD1
CDR3 protein: CASSLLRDREDEQYF
CDR3 DNA: TGTGCCAGCAGCTTACTCCGGGACAGAGAGGATGAGCAGTACTTC

V gene: TRBV20-1
J gene: TRBJ2-1
clone size: -
D gene: -
CDR3 protein: CSARAREFYNEQFF
CDR3 DNA: TGCAGTGCTAGAGCCCGGGAGTTTTACAATGAGCAGTTCTTC

V gene: TRBV20-1
J gene: TRBJ2-5
clone size: -
D gene: -
CDR3 protein: CSARVPGQRETQYF
CDR3 DNA: TGCAGTGCTAGAGTACCAGGGCAAAGGGAGACCCAGTACTTC

V gene: TRBV20-1
J gene: TRBJ2-3
clone size: -
D gene: -
CDR3 protein: CSARARRAGSTDTQYF
CDR3 DNA: TGCAGTGCTAGAGCTAGGAGGGCCGGATCCACAGATACGCAGTATTTT

V gene: TRBV7-2
J gene: TRBJ2-1
clone size: -
D gene: TRBD2
CDR3 protein: CASSLTGGALNEQFF
CDR3 DNA: TGTGCCAGCAGCTTAACGGGGGGGGCCCTCAATGAGCAGTTCTTC

V gene: TRBV4-3
J gene: TRBJ2-1
clone size: few
D gene: -
CDR3 protein: CASSPGVSYNEQFF
CDR3 DNA: TGCGCCAGCAGCCCAGGGGTCTCCTACAATGAGCAGTTCTTC

V gene: TRBV5-1
J gene: TRBJ2-7
clone size: few
D gene: -
CDR3 protein: CASSLAGAPYEQYF
CDR3 DNA: TGTGCCAGCAGCTTGGCCGGGGCACCCTACGAGCAGTACTTC

V gene: TRBV10-3
J gene: TRBJ2-7
clone size: -
D gene: TRBD2
CDR3 protein: CAISAEGTSGEKGYEQYF
CDR3 DNA: TGTGCCATCAGTGCCGAAGGGACTAGCGGGGAGAAGGGCTACGAGCAGTACTTC

V gene: TRBV7-2
J gene: TRBJ2-1
clone size: -
D gene: TRBD2
CDR3 protein: CASSLRRIAGGRDEQFF
CDR3 DNA: TGTGCCAGCAGCTTACGGAGGATCGCGGGGGGGCGGGATGAGCAGTTCTTC

V gene: TRBV6-5
J gene: TRBJ2-5
clone size: -
D gene: TRBD2
CDR3 protein: CASISTGLAGDNEQYF
CDR3 DNA: TGTGCCAGCATCTCGACGGGACTAGCGGGAGACAATGAGCAGTACTTC

V gene: TRBV4-2
J gene: TRBJ2-1
clone size: few
D gene: TRBD2
CDR3 protein: CASSPRTSGGEQFF
CDR3 DNA: TGTGCCAGCAGCCCGCGGACTAGCGGGGGTGAGCAGTTCTTC

V gene: TRBV4-2
J gene: TRBJ2-5
clone size: -
D gene: -
CDR3 protein: CASSQARREKETQYF
CDR3 DNA: TGTGCCAGCAGCCAAGCGAGGCGAGAAAAAGAGACCCAGTACTTC

V gene: TRBV12-5
J gene: TRBJ1-4
clone size: once
D gene: TRBD1
CDR3 protein: CASGRGTAMEKLFF
CDR3 DNA: TGTGCTAGTGGAAGAGGGACAGCGATGGAAAAACTGTTTTTT

V gene: TRBV7-9
J gene: TRBJ2-3
clone size: -
D gene: TRBD2
CDR3 protein: CASRAKRGPYEDTQYF
CDR3 DNA: TGTGCCAGCAGGGCTAAGCGGGGCCCCTACGAAGATACGCAGTATTTT

V gene: TRBV7-2
J gene: TRBJ1-1
clone size: once
D gene: -
CDR3 protein: CASSPNQDGEAFF
CDR3 DNA: TGTGCCAGCAGCCCGAACCAAGACGGTGAAGCTTTCTTT

V gene: TRBV6-5
J gene: TRBJ2-1
clone size: few
D gene: TRBD2
CDR3 protein: CASSYVSSGRNEQFF
CDR3 DNA: TGTGCCAGCAGTTACGTGTCTAGCGGGAGGAATGAGCAGTTCTTC

V gene: TRBV20-1
J gene: TRBJ2-7
clone size: -
D gene: -
CDR3 protein: CSARDQSSRSYEQYF
CDR3 DNA: TGCAGTGCTAGAGATCAGTCTAGCAGATCCTACGAGCAGTACTTC

V gene: TRBV7-2
J gene: TRBJ2-3
clone size: -
D gene: -
CDR3 protein: CASSSSGSFTDTQYF
CDR3 DNA: TGTGCCAGCAGCTCATCGGGTTCTTTCACAGATACGCAGTATTTT

V gene: TRBV6-6
J gene: TRBJ1-4
clone size: -
D gene: -
CDR3 protein: CASSSGLGALNEKLFF
CDR3 DNA: TGTGCCAGCAGTTCGGGTTTGGGGGCCCTTAATGAAAAACTGTTTTTT

V gene: TRBV7-2
J gene: TRBJ2-7
clone size: -
D gene: TRBD1
CDR3 protein: CASSPWGQGAEQYF
CDR3 DNA: TGTGCCAGCAGCCCCTGGGGACAGGGTGCGGAGCAGTACTTC